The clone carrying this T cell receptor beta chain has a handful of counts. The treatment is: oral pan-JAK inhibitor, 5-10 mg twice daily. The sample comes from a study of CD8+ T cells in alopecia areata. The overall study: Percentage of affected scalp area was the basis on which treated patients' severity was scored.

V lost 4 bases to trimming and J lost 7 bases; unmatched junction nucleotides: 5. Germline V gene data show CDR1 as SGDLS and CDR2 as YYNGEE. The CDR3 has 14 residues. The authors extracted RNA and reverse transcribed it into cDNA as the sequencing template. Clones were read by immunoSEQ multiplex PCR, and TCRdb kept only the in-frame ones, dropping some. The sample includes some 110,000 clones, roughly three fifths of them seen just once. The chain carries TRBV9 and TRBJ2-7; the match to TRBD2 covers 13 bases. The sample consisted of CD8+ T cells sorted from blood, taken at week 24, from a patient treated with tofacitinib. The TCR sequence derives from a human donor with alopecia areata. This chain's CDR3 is CASSWTSGGEEQYF. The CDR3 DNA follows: TGTGCCAGCAGCTGGACTAGCGGGGGAGAGGAGCAGTACTTC.